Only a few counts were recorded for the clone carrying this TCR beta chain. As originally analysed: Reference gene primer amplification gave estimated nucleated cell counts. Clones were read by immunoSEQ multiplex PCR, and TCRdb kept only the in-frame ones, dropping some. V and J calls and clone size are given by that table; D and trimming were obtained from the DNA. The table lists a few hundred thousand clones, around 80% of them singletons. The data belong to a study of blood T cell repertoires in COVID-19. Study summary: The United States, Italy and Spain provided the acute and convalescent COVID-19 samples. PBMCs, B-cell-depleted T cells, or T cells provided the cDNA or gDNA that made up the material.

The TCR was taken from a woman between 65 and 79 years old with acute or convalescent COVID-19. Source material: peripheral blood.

The CDR3 sequence is CAISESREETQYF. The CDR3 DNA reads as TGTGCCATCAGTGAGTCCCGCGAAGAGACCCAGTACTTC. This rearrangement joins TRBV10-3 to TRBJ2-5; D is undetermined. The V and J ends lost 0 bases and 3 bases respectively, with 5 bases between them. This CDR3 has 13 residues. Germline values: CDR1 ENHRY, CDR2 SYGVKD.